The sequence of this T cell receptor beta chain was determined in a study of blood T cell repertoires in COVID-19 (dated by TCRdb to about 2020). For context, the study as a whole: Collaborator samples came from the United States, Italy and Spain and covered acute and convalescent phases of COVID-19. The material from the prospective study consisted of cDNA or gDNA derived from T cells, B-cell-depleted T cells, or PBMCs. Deeply sampled blood TCRbeta repertoires from subjects exposed to, actively infected with, or recovered from COVID-19 were included in the dataset. A freely available public database, intended as a resource for researchers studying the immune response to SARS-CoV-2, is where the repertoires were released. The samples were drawn from two sources: the first 160 participants of the ongoing ImmuneRACE study, and over 950 subjects contributed by 6 global collaborators. Nearly every sample came with metadata listing a de-identified subject ID, COVID-19 status, age in years and sex. Where available, HLA class I and class II types were taken from metadata supplied by the sample provider and were not determined by assay-based typing.

Based on the germline V gene, the CDR1 and CDR2 sequences are SGHAT and FQNNGV. The trim is 6 bases for V and 3 bases for J, with a gap of 17 bases between the germline ends. Taken from cysteine to phenylalanine, the CDR3 has 15 residues. This entry keeps only the CDR3 DNA: 45 bases, framed from base 1. The immunoSEQ Assay, a bias-controlled multiplex PCR, was used to amplify TCRbeta CDR3 regions from genomic DNA. As for the authors' bioinformatics: Within the assay, amplification of reference gene primers was used to estimate how many nucleated cells each sample contained. To quantify the absolute abundance of each unique TCRbeta CDR3 rearrangement, sequence reads were collapsed and filtered. For each sample, productive Simpson clonality was calculated as the square root of Simpson's diversity index over productive rearrangements. TCRdb's version of the immuneACCESS table is confined to in-frame rearrangements and falls short of the full clone set. An unresolved V gene accounts for under half of the shortfall where checked; the remainder is of unknown origin. Clone size and V and J calls were adopted from that table, with D and trimming inferred from the DNA. This sample lists approximately 240,000 clones; around 85% were detected once. The biggest ten clones account for around 6.8% of the sample.

What the authors observed across the whole study: The amount of clinical and demographic metadata varied by source and participant and was provided uncurated.

Each collaborating institution followed its own protocols to collect whole blood in K2EDTA tubes. For TCRbeta analysis, collaborators shipped samples in one of three forms: frozen whole blood, isolated PBMCs, or DNA extracted from either of those sample types. This clone was recorded a few times. The antigen it recognizes is unknown. Nothing much larger sits one base from this clone, and base qualities are not available. The sequence links TRBV11-2 to TRBJ2-5; the D gene is unclear. This receptor was taken from a woman aged 55-70 years with active or convalescent COVID-19. Sequenced material: peripheral blood. The sequence in DNA is TGTGCCAGCAGTCTGGGTCTTAAACTAAAAGAGACCCAGTACTTC. This gives the protein CASSLGLKLKETQYF.